This TCR beta chain was sequenced for a study of tumor and adjacent non-tumor tissue in lung cancer. The library came from three nested PCR rounds adapted from ARM-PCR protocols. TCRdb analysed the multiplex PCR reads with MiXCR anew, one entry per CDR3 protein. Of 84,000 or so distinct CDR3 sequences in the sample, approximately 57% were seen once. Trimming pared 4 bases from V and 0 bases from J, leaving 16 bases between. The germline CDR1 and CDR2 sequences are DFQATT and SNEGSKA (reference sequence). The CDR3 runs to 15 residues. This sample's RNA came from whole unsorted tissue. The chain carries TRBV20-1 and TRBJ2-7; possibly TRBD1 for D (6 bases). The sequence came from a man between 65 and 79 years old with non-small cell lung cancer. The sequenced material came from lung tumor tissue. The CDR3 DNA sequence: TGCAGTGCTACTCCAGGGACACTTACCTCCTACGAGCAGTACTTC. Its protein is CSATPGTLTSYEQYF.